One sample yielded the 6 T cell receptor beta chains listed below, sequenced in a study of cytomegalovirus exposure and HLA in healthy donors. Sequencing used immunoSEQ multiplex PCR; TCRdb keeps in-frame clones, though not all of them. The sample gives roughly 230,000 clones, roughly 88% of which show up once; around 3.1% is in the top ten. The sequencing input was PBMCs. The origin of the receptors is a woman younger than 45 in good health and CMV-seronegative.

The chain uses TRBV28 and TRBJ2-3; 7 bases align to TRBD2. J was trimmed by 4 bases and V by 5 bases; bases with no gene match: 6. The CDR3 loop spans 14 amino acids. Per germline, CDR1 MDHEN and CDR2 SYDVKM. CDR3 DNA sequence: TGTGCCAGCAGTGACAGCGGGACCCCAGATACGCAGTATTTT. This gives the protein CASSDSGTPDTQYF.

As regards this clone: The junction does not match germline at one end; this may be a read error. This sample includes further DNA sequences coding for the same CDR3. The rearrangement links TRBV27 to TRBJ1-2; the match to TRBD1 covers 10 bases. Germline V gives CDR1 MNHEY, CDR2 SMNVEV (reference sequence). There are 14 residues in the CDR3. The CDR3 bases are TGTGCCAGCAGTCCACTGGGACAGGGGTATGGTTACACCTTC. Protein product: CASSPLGQGYGYTF.

This sequence joins TRBV6-1 and TRBJ2-1; D gene uncertain. This CDR3 comprises 11 residues. Germline-derived CDR1 and CDR2 are MNHNS and SASEGT. Trimming pared 5 bases from V and 8 bases from J, leaving 7 bases between. The CDR3 bases are TGTGCCAGCAGTCCTATGGATGAGCAGTTCTTC. As protein: CASSPMDEQFF.

The chain recombines TRBV27 with TRBJ2-1; 7 nucleotides line up with TRBD1. Germline lookup yields CDR1 MNHEY and CDR2 SMNVEV (reference sequence). J gave up 6 bases and V 4 bases, and 9 bases lay outside the gene matches. The CDR3 spans 15 residues. CDR3 loop: CASSSPMTGLNEQFF. The CDR3 nucleotides are TGTGCCAGCAGTTCCCCCATGACAGGGCTCAATGAGCAGTTCTTC.

The chain couples TRBV9 to TRBJ2-1, with TRBD1 as a possible D gene (6 bases). The germline V gene encodes CDR1 SGDLS and CDR2 YYNGEE. This CDR3 has 17 residues. Trimming took off 3 bases at V and 0 bases at J, with 16 bases between the two ends. CDR3 DNA: TGTGCCAGCAGCGCCTCCGGACAGATCCTCTCCTACAATGAGCAGTTCTTC. It encodes CASSASGQILSYNEQFF. The full variable domain, completed using reference TRBV9 and TRBJ2-1, is DSGVTQTPKHLITATGQRVTLRCSPRSGDLSVYWYQQSLDQGLQFLIQYYNGEERAKGNILERFSAQQFPDLHSELNLSSLELGDSALYFCASSASGQILSYNEQFFGPGTRLTVL.

In the case of this clone: One end of the junction is discordant with germline, which a read error may explain. The chain joins TRBV7-9 to TRBJ2-7; the D is unclear. Germline V gene lookup returns CDR1 SEHNR and CDR2 FQNEAQ (reference sequence). The CDR3 loop spans 12 amino acids. CDR3 bases: TGTGCCAGCAGCTTAGACATCATTGCCTTTGACTTC. Translating it yields CASSLDIIAFDF.